These 20 T cell receptor beta chains were sequenced from one sample in a study of T cells after yellow fever vaccination. A single record per CDR3 protein comes from TCRdb applying MiXCR to the 5' RACE reads. Counted here are 100,000 to 150,000 distinct CDR3 sequences, about 8.8% occurring once; the ten biggest clones make up less than 40%. The specimen comprised CD8+ T cells sorted from PBMCs, sampled on the day of the yellow fever booster vaccination. These receptors all come from a man between 18 and 35 years old who received the YFV17D yellow fever vaccine.

The CDR3 sequence is CSVIGEIQETQYF. CDR3 DNA sequence: TGCAGCGTTATCGGCGAGATACAAGAGACCCAGTACTTC. The chain is built from TRBV29-1 and TRBJ2-5; D ambiguous. The CDR3 covers 13 residues. Germline CDR1 SQVTM, CDR2 ANQGSEA. V dropped 5 bases and J dropped 2 bases, with 12 bases sitting between them.

Ten or more counts support this clonotype. The chain links TRBV7-9 to TRBJ2-2, with unresolved D. Germline V gene lookup returns CDR1 SEHNR and CDR2 FQNEAQ (reference sequence). V lost 5 bases and J 5 bases, leaving 15 bases between the germline ends. The CDR3 runs 15 residues. The CDR3 is CASSLGSFWTGELFF. DNA for the CDR3: TGTGCCAGCAGCCTGGGCAGTTTTTGGACCGGGGAGCTGTTTTTT.

This clonotype was observed at least ten times. The chain carries TRBV12-3 or TRBV12-4 and TRBJ2-5, with TRBD2 identical over 13 bases. The CDR3 sequence is 14 residues long. J lost 5 bases, V lost 3 bases, and 0 bases had no gene match. The CDR3 DNA is TGTGCCAGCAGTTTGGGACTAGCGGGGGAGACCCAGTACTTC. It specifies CASSLGLAGETQYF.

The table lists this clonotype with a few counts. The J gene is TRBJ2-1, the V gene TRBV4-3; 7 bases are a match to TRBD1. Trimming removed 3 bases from V and 9 bases from J; junction bases left unmatched: 11. The CDR3 runs to 15 residues. Germline-derived CDR1 and CDR2 are LGHNA and YSLEER. The CDR3 nucleotides are TGCGCCAGCAGCCAGACCCAACAGGGGCTGCGTGAGCAGTTCTTC. The encoded protein is CASSQTQQGLREQFF.

The J gene is TRBJ2-1, the V gene TRBV11-2, with D tentatively TRBD1 (5 bases). CDR1 SGHAT and CDR2 FQNNGV come from the germline V gene. The germline V and J ends were trimmed by 0 bases and 8 bases, with 29 bases remaining between them. This CDR3 has 20 residues. CDR3 nucleotide sequence: TGTGCCAGCAGCTTAGATCTCCGGACACAATCATCCAGTGTGCACTATGAGCAGTTCTTC. This sequence encodes CASSLDLRTQSSSVHYEQFF.

This clonotype was seen only a few times. This chain joins TRBV5-1 and TRBJ2-7; TRBD1 aligns across 10 bases. Germline CDR1 SGHRS, CDR2 YFSETQ. This CDR3 has 14 amino acids. The trim removed 5 bases at V and 2 bases at J, leaving 4 bases unmatched. The CDR3 here is CASSGDRGTYEQYF. DNA for the CDR3: TGCGCCAGCAGTGGGGACAGGGGTACCTACGAGCAGTACTTC. The full variable domain, in which reference TRBV5-1 and TRBJ2-7 provide the parts outside the CDR3, is KAGVTQTPRYLIKTRGQQVTLSCSPISGHRSVSWYQQTPGQGLQFLFEYFSETQRNKGNFPGRFSGRQFSNSRSEMNVSTLELGDSALYLCASSGDRGTYEQYFGPGTRLTVT.

The gene calls are TRBV12-5 and TRBJ2-7; unclear D gene. CDR1 and CDR2 from the germline V gene are LGHNT and FRNRAP. The CDR3 contains 12 residues. V was pared by 0 bases and J by 2 bases, with 2 bases between. CDR3: CASGLVTYEQYF. In DNA, the CDR3 is TGTGCTAGTGGTTTGGTAACCTACGAGCAGTACTTC.

The chain carries TRBV9 and TRBJ2-7; 11 positions agree with TRBD2. Germline CDR1 is SGDLS and CDR2 is YYNGEE. V shed 1 base and J 4 bases; nucleotides not matched to a gene: 4. This CDR3 comprises 15 residues. The CDR3 reads CASSVSTSGTYEQYF. The CDR3 DNA sequence: TGTGCCAGCAGCGTATCGACTAGCGGGACTTACGAGCAGTACTTC.

This clonotype was counted a few times. This chain joins TRBV3-1 and TRBJ1-2; 7 bases fit TRBD1. Germline V gene lookup returns CDR1 LGHDT and CDR2 YNNKEL (reference sequence). The V gene end was trimmed by 4 bases and the J gene end by 8 bases; junction bases not matched to a gene: 10. CDR3 length: 14 residues. The chain's CDR3 is CASSRDRAVRGYTF. The CDR3 DNA reads as TGTGCCAGCAGCCGAGACAGGGCGGTGAGGGGCTACACCTTC.

This chain uses TRBV5-5 with TRBJ2-1; D gene ambiguous. From germline, CDR1 is SGHKS and CDR2 YYEKEE (reference sequence). This CDR3 spans 14 amino acids. V was trimmed by 4 bases and J by 5 bases, leaving 13 bases between them. The CDR3 DNA is TGTGCCAGCAGCGTTGGACGGACCGACAATGAGCAGTTCTTC. This gives the protein CASSVGRTDNEQFF.

The chain joins TRBV7-9 to TRBJ2-4; 12 bases align to TRBD2. With V trimmed by 8 bases and J by 7 bases, 3 bases remained unmatched. The length of the CDR3 is 13 residues. Germline V gene data show CDR1 as SEHNR and CDR2 as FQNEAQ (reference sequence). The CDR3 nucleotides are TGTGCCAGCCGGGGACTAGCGGGTAACATTCAGTACTTC. The encoded protein is CASRGLAGNIQYF.

A few counts support this clonotype. The V gene is TRBV15, the J gene TRBJ2-3; the D gene is possibly TRBD2 (5 bases). The CDR3 runs 14 residues. Trimming took off 7 bases at V and 2 bases at J, with 13 bases between the two ends. The germline V gene has CDR1 LNHNV and CDR2 YYDKDF (reference sequence). The CDR3 reads CATTTSRITDTQYF. The CDR3 nucleotides read TGTGCCACCACAACTAGTCGTATCACAGATACGCAGTATTTT.

There are a few counts of this clonotype. The rearrangement uses TRBV5-6 and TRBJ1-5; 8 bases align to TRBD1. V gave up 3 bases and J gave up 7 bases; unmatched junction bases: 12. This CDR3 spans 16 amino acids. The V gene's germline CDR1 is SGHDT and CDR2 YYEEEE. The CDR3 bases are TGTGCCAGCAGCTCTCAGGGGGCGCGGAATAGCCAGCCCCAGCATTTT. It specifies CASSSQGARNSQPQHF.

In this sample, this clonotype turned up a few times. V and J are TRBV20-1 and TRBJ1-1; D gene unclear. The CDR3 length is 14 residues. Between the trimmed V and J ends, which lost 0 bases and 1 base, there was a span of 9 bases. The germline CDR1 and CDR2 sequences are DFQATT and SNEGSKA (reference sequence). The CDR3 nucleotides read TGCAGTGCTAGAGATCAACGGCAGAACACTGAAGCTTTCTTT. It specifies CSARDQRQNTEAFF.

The chain carries TRBV19 and TRBJ1-1, with D uncertain. The CDR3 has 14 residues. The V end was cut by 3 bases, the J end by 1 base, with 9 bases between. Germline CDR1 reads LNHDA; CDR2 reads SQIVND (reference sequence). CDR3 sequence: CASSMRVGNTEAFF. The CDR3 DNA sequence: TGTGCCAGTAGTATGAGGGTTGGGAACACTGAAGCTTTCTTT.

This clonotype was observed a handful of times. The rearrangement joins TRBV9 to TRBJ2-1; TRBD1 aligns across 8 bases. The CDR3 totals 14 residues. CDR1 and CDR2 from the germline V gene are SGDLS and YYNGEE. The junction had 4 bases not matched to a gene; V was cut back by 2 bases and J by 6 bases. CDR3 bases: TGTGCCAGCAGCGTGGGACAGGAGATCAATGAGCAGTTCTTC. It yields the protein CASSVGQEINEQFF.

In its sample, this clonotype was seen a few times. The chain employs TRBV5-6 and TRBJ1-5; D unclear. V lost 3 bases and J lost 0, with 13 bases in between. Germline CDR1 SGHDT, CDR2 YYEEEE. CDR3 length: 16 residues. CDR3 nucleotides: TGTGCCAGCAGCTCCACCTCTGATTATAGCAATCAGCCCCAGCATTTT. Translated, it gives CASSSTSDYSNQPQHF.

This clonotype was seen more than once but under ten times. The chain carries TRBV9 and TRBJ2-1; 9 bases fit TRBD1. Germline V gives CDR1 SGDLS, CDR2 YYNGEE. After removal of 5 bases from V and 5 bases from J, the junction contained 5 bases not matched to a gene. This CDR3 has 14 amino acids. CDR3 amino acids: CASRGTGQNNEQFF. CDR3 nucleotides: TGTGCCAGCAGGGGGACAGGGCAGAACAATGAGCAGTTCTTC.

There are a few counts of this clonotype. The CDR3 sequence: CSVEGTGDGYTF. The CDR3 region has the DNA TGCAGCGTTGAAGGGACAGGGGATGGCTACACCTTC. V is TRBV29-1 and J is TRBJ1-2, with 9 bases identical to TRBD1. Germline loops: CDR1 SQVTM, CDR2 ANQGSEA. This CDR3 is 12 amino acids long. J lost 6 bases, V lost 1 base, and 0 bases had no gene match.

This clonotype has just a few counts. The J gene is TRBJ2-5, the V gene TRBV27, with 14 bases aligning to TRBD2. CDR1 MNHEY and CDR2 SMNVEV come from the germline V gene (reference sequence). With 5 bases clipped from V and 5 bases from J, the junction kept 4 bases outside the gene matches. The CDR3 sequence is 15 residues long. Written as DNA, the CDR3 is TGTGCCAGCAGTGGGACTAGCGGGGGAACGGAGACCCAGTACTTC. Translating gives CASSGTSGGTETQYF.